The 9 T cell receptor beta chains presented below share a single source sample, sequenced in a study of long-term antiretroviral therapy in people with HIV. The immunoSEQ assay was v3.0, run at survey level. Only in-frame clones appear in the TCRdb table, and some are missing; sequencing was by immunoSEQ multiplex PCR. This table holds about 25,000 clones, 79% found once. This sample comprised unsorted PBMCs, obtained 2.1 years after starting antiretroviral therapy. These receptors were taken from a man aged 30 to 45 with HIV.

CDR3 nucleotide sequence: TGTGCCAGCAGCACCTACAGGGGGCGGCAGCCAAATGGCTACACCTTC. Amino acids: CASSTYRGRQPNGYTF. The chain joins TRBV21-1 to TRBJ1-2; TRBD1 reflects the table's D call only, with no check against the DNA. TRBV21-1 is a known pseudogene. This CDR3 is built from 16 residues.

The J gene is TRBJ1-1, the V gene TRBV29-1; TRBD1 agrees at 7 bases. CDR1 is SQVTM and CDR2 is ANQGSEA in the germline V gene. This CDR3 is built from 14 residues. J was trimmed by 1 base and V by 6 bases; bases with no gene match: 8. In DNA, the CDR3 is TGCAGCGTCGCGTCGGGACAGTGGAACACTGAAGCTTTCTTT. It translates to CSVASGQWNTEAFF. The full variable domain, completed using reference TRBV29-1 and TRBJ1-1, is SAVISQKPSRDICQRGTSLTIQCQVDSQVTMMFWYRQQPGQSLTLIATANQGSEATYESGFVIDKFPISRPNLTFSTLTVSNMSPEDSSIYLCSVASGQWNTEAFFGQGTRLTVV.

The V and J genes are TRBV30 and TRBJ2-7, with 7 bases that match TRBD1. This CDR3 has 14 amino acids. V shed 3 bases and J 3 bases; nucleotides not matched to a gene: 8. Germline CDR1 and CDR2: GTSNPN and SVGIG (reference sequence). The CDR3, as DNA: TGTGCCTGGAGCGTTGACAGGGCGGTCTACGAGCAGTACTTC. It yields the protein CAWSVDRAVYEQYF. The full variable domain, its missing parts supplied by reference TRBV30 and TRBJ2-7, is SQTIHQWPATLVQPVGSPLSLECTVEGTSNPNLYWYRQAAGRGLQLLFYSVGIGQISSEVPQNLSASRPQDRQFILSSKKLLLSDSGFYLCAWSVDRAVYEQYFGPGTRLTVT.

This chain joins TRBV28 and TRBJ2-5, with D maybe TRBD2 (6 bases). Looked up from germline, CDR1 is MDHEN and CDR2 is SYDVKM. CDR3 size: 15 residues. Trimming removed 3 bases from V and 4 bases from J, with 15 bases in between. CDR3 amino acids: CASSLVRRGTETQYF. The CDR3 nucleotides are TGTGCCAGCAGTTTGGTCCGGAGGGGAACAGAGACCCAGTACTTC. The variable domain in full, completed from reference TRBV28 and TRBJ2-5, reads DVKVTQSSRYLVKRTGEKVFLECVQDMDHENMFWYRQDPGLGLRLIYFSYDVKMKEKGDIPEGYSVSREKKERFSLILESASTNQTSMYLCASSLVRRGTETQYFGPGTRLLVL.

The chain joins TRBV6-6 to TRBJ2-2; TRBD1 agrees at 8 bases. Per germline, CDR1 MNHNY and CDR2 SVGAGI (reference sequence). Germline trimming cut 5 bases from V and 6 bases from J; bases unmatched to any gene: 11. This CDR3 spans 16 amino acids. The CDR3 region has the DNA TGTGCCAGCAGTCAACTTGGACAGGGAGTTTCCGGGGAGCTGTTTTTT. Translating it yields CASSQLGQGVSGELFF.

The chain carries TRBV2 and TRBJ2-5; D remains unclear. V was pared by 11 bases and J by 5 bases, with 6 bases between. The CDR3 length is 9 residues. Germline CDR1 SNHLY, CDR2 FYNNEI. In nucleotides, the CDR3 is TGTGCCGTACTCGAGACCCAGTACTTC. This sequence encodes CAVLETQYF. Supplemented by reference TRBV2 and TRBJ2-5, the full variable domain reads EPEVTQTPSHQVTQMGQEVILRCVPISNHLYFYWYRQILGQKVEFLVSFYNNEISEKSEIFDDQFSVERPDGSNFTLKIRSTKLEDSAMYFCAVLETQYFGPGTRLLVL.

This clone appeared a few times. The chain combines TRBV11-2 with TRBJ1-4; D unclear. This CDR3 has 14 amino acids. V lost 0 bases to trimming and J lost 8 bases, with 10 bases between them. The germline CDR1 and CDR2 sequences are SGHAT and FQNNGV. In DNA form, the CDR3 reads TGTGCCAGCAGCTTAGAAGCCCGGAGGGAAAAACTGTTTTTT. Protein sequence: CASSLEARREKLFF.

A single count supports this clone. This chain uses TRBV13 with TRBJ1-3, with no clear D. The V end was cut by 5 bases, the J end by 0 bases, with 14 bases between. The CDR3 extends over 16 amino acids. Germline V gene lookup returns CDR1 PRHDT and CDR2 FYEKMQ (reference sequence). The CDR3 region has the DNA TGTGCCAGCAGCACCCCTCACGGCAGCTCTGGAAACACCATATATTTT. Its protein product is CASSTPHGSSGNTIYF. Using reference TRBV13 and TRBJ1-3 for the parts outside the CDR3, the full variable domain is AAGVIQSPRHLIKEKRETATLKCYPIPRHDTVYWYQQGPGQDPQFLISFYEKMQSDKGSIPDRFSAQQFSDYHSELNMSSLELGDSALYFCASSTPHGSSGNTIYFGEGSWLTVV.

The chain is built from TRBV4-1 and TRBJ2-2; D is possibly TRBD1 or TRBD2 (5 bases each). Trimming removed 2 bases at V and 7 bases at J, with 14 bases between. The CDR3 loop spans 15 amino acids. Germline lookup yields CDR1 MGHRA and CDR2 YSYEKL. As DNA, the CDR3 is TGCGCCAGCAGCCAAACGGGGCTAGCTGGCGGGGAGCTGTTTTTT. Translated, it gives CASSQTGLAGGELFF.